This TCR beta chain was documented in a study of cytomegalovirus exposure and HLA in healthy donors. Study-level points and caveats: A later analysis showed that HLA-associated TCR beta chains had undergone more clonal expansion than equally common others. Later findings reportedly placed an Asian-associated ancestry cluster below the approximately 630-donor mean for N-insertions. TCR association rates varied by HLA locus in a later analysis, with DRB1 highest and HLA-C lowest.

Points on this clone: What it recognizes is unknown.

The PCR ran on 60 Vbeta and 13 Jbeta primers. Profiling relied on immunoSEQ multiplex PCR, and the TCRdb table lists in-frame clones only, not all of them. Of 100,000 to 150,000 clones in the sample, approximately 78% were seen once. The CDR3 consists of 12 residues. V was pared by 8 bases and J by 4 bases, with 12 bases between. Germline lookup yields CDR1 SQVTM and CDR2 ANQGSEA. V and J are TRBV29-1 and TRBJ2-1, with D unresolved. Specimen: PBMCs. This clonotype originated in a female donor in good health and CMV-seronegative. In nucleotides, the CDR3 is TGCAGCCTTACTTCAGGATACAATGAGCAGTTCTTC. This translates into CSLTSGYNEQFF.